These T cell receptor beta chains were read from a single sample in a study of shared clonotypes between healthy human individuals. Produced via immunoSEQ multiplex PCR; TCRdb's table is partial and in-frame only. The data show approximately 1.5 million clones, with approximately 98% seen just once and roughly 0.45% held by the top ten. Sequencing was performed on naive CD4+ T cells sorted from blood. These receptors were obtained from a man aged 25 to 40 in good health. Both conserved end residues are part of each CDR3. A D gene is named only where the DNA matches it firmly. The size field is filled for only some rows; it gives once, few, many or a size class.

once,-,TRBJ2-3,TRBV7-3,TGTGCCAGCAGCCCACCTGGGACATCGAGTGCCACAGATACGCAGTATTTT,CASSPPGTSSATDTQYF
-,TRBD1,TRBJ2-7,TRBV29-1,TGCAGCTCGGGACAGGGGGACGAGCAGTACTTC,CSSGQGDEQYF
-,-,TRBJ2-7,TRBV15,TGTGCCACCAGCAGAGAGAAGGGGTCAAGCTACGAGCAGTACTTC,CATSREKGSSYEQYF
once,TRBD1,TRBJ2-1,TRBV5-1,TGCGCCAGCAGCTTAGATTGGACAGGGCTTCCCTACAATGAGCAGTTCTTC,CASSLDWTGLPYNEQFF
-,TRBD2,TRBJ2-3,TRBV9,TGTGCCAGCAGCGGGAGCGGGACTAGCACAGATACGCAGTATTTT,CASSGSGTSTDTQYF
once,-,TRBJ2-5,TRBV11-2,TGTGCCAGCAGCTTAACCAGCAAAGGGACCCAGTACTTC,CASSLTSKGTQYF
-,-,TRBJ1-1,TRBV7-6,TGTGCCAGCAGCTTCGAGCTCAGGAAAATGAACACTGAAGCTTTCTTT,CASSFELRKMNTEAFF
-,TRBD1,TRBJ1-1,TRBV28,TGTGCCAGCAGTGGACAGGGGAACACTGAAGCTTTCTTT,CASSGQGNTEAFF
-,-,TRBJ2-1,TRBV4-1,TGCGCCAGCAGCCAGCCCCGGGTTGATGAGCAGTTCTTC,CASSQPRVDEQFF
-,TRBD1,TRBJ1-2,TRBV5-6,TGTGCCAGCAGCCAATACGACCCAGGGGGCCCCTATGGCTACACCTTC,CASSQYDPGGPYGYTF
-,TRBD1,TRBJ2-5,TRBV13,TGTGCCAGCAGCTTATCCAGGGGGCACGGGACCCAGTACTTC,CASSLSRGHGTQYF
once,-,TRBJ2-7,TRBV28,TGTGCCAGCAGTTTAGGACACTCCTACGAGCAGTACTTC,CASSLGHSYEQYF
-,-,TRBJ2-1,TRBV6-1,TGTGCCAGCAGTGGACAGGCGACGGGCTCCTACAATGAGCAGTTCTTC,CASSGQATGSYNEQFF
-,-,TRBJ1-2,TRBV2,TGTGCCAGCAGTACTGACAGCTATGGCTACACCTTC,CASSTDSYGYTF
-,-,TRBJ2-7,TRBV7-6,TGTGCCAGCACCCAATCCCTGGGTTCCGAGCAGTACTTC,CASTQSLGSEQYF
once,-,TRBJ2-5,TRBV2,TGTGCCAGCAGTGAGGGGACCCAGTACTTC,CASSEGTQYF
-,-,TRBJ1-4,TRBV19,TGTGCCAGTAGGCACAGGGAAACTAATGAAAAACTGTTTTTT,CASRHRETNEKLFF
-,TRBD1,TRBJ1-3,TRBV2,TGTGCCAGCAGTGGTTCATTGACAGGGGGTGGAAACACCATATATTTT,CASSGSLTGGGNTIYF
once,-,TRBJ1-2,TRBV2,TGTGCCAGCACCACGTCAGAGGAGAGGGCCTATGGCTACACCTTC,CASTTSEERAYGYTF
once,-,TRBJ2-5,TRBV7-9,TGTGCCAGCAGCAGGGGCCAGATACAAGAGACCCAGTACTTC,CASSRGQIQETQYF
-,TRBD2,TRBJ2-5,TRBV11-2,TGTGCCAGCAGCCTGCGACTTGGGACTAGCGGGGTGACCCAGTACTTC,CASSLRLGTSGVTQYF
-,-,TRBJ2-7,TRBV18,TGTGCCAGCTCCTACCTTTCACCGGATGGCAGGAACTACGAGCAGTACTTC,CASSYLSPDGRNYEQYF
-,TRBD2,TRBJ2-1,TRBV4-1,TGCGCCAGCAGCCAAGACCTGACTAGCGGGAAGATAAATGAGCAGTTCTTC,CASSQDLTSGKINEQFF
-,-,TRBJ2-7,TRBV7-7,TGTGCTAGCAGCTTAGACAGGTTCTCCAACGAGCAGTACTTC,CASSLDRFSNEQYF
-,TRBD1,TRBJ1-2,TRBV5-6,TGTGCCAGCAGCTTGGTATCGGGACAGGGCTACTATGGCTACACCTTC,CASSLVSGQGYYGYTF
-,-,TRBJ2-2,TRBV15,TGTGCCACCAGCAGAGCTTCCGGGGAGCTGTTTTTT,CATSRASGELFF
-,TRBD2,TRBJ2-5,TRBV28,TGTGCCAGCAAGTCGTGGCTAGCGGGAGGGGGAATAGAGACCCAGTACTTC,CASKSWLAGGGIETQYF
once,TRBD1,TRBJ2-3,TRBV7-6,TGTGCCAGCAGCTTGGGTAGCCCCAGGGGGATAGATACGCAGTATTTT,CASSLGSPRGIDTQYF
-,-,TRBJ2-2,TRBV19,TGTGCCAGTAGTATAGAGGGGCGGAACACCGGGGAGCTGTTTTTT,CASSIEGRNTGELFF
-,-,TRBJ2-2,TRBV5-4,TGTGCCAGCAGCTTTGATACCACCGGGGAGCTGTTTTTT,CASSFDTTGELFF
-,TRBD1,TRBJ2-1,TRBV19,TGTGCCAGTAGTCCCCCCGGGACAGGGACCTACAATGAGCAGTTCTTC,CASSPPGTGTYNEQFF
-,TRBD2,TRBJ2-3,TRBV2,TGTGCCAGCAGTCCACTAGCGGGAGGGCCAGATACGCAGTATTTT,CASSPLAGGPDTQYF
-,TRBD2,TRBJ2-2,TRBV5-1,TGCGCCAGCAGCTGGGTACGGGGGACTAGCGGGCCTCGTGGGACCGGGGAGCTGTTTTTT,CASSWVRGTSGPRGTGELFF
-,-,TRBJ2-7,TRBV11-2,TGTGCCAGCAGCTTAGGTCAGGGGATGGAGTACTTC,CASSLGQGMEYF
-,-,TRBJ2-1,TRBV4-3,TGCGCCAGCAGCCAAGGGTGGGCGGGTGACAATGAGCAGTTCTTC,CASSQGWAGDNEQFF
-,-,TRBJ2-7,TRBV7-2,TGTGCCAGCAGCTTCTGGGTCGACCTCTCCTACGAGCAGTACTTC,CASSFWVDLSYEQYF
-,-,TRBJ2-1,TRBV5-1,TGCGCCAGCAGCTTGGATCCCCGGACTACATCCTACAATGAGCAGTTCTTC,CASSLDPRTTSYNEQFF
-,TRBD1,TRBJ2-2,TRBV5-4,TGTGCCAGCAGCGGAAACCGGGACAGGGGTGCCGGGGAGCTGTTTTTT,CASSGNRDRGAGELFF
-,-,TRBJ2-1,TRBV5-1,TGCGCCAGCCAATCAAGGCCACTAGGAAGCAATGAGCAGTTCTTC,CASQSRPLGSNEQFF
-,-,TRBJ1-4,TRBV28,TGTGCCACAGCCTTAGGGAGAGGTGAAAAACTGTTTTTT,CATALGRGEKLFF
-,-,TRBJ2-7,TRBV25-1,TGTGCCAGCAGGACGAGTTACACAGGGAACTACGAGCAGTACTTC,CASRTSYTGNYEQYF
-,TRBD2,TRBJ2-7,TRBV5-5,TGTGCCAGCGACGTAGCGGGAGGTTACGAGCAGTACTTC,CASDVAGGYEQYF
-,-,TRBJ2-7,TRBV28,TGTGCCAGCAGCCCTCTCGGGATTCCCTCCTACGAGCAGTACTTC,CASSPLGIPSYEQYF
once,-,TRBJ1-2,TRBV2,TGTGCCAGCAGTGAAAGGGCGCGCGGGACAAAGAGTAACTATGGCTACACCTTC,CASSERARGTKSNYGYTF
-,TRBD2,TRBJ2-5,TRBV7-2,TGTGCCAGCAGCTTAGTCCCTAGCGGGGAGACCCAGTACTTC,CASSLVPSGETQYF
-,-,TRBJ2-2,TRBV2,TGTGCCAGTAACCTAAGGGCCTCGAACACCGGGGAGCTGTTTTTT,CASNLRASNTGELFF
-,-,TRBJ1-5,TRBV5-8,TGTGCCAGCAGCTTGCGTAAACAGGCCAGCAATCAGCCCCAGCATTTT,CASSLRKQASNQPQHF
-,TRBD1,TRBJ1-4,TRBV10-3,TGTGCCATCAGTTCCAACGGAAGGGGACAGGGTTATGAAAAACTGTTTTTT,CAISSNGRGQGYEKLFF
-,-,TRBJ2-2,TRBV5-1,TGCGCCAGCAGCTTGGGTCTAGACACCGGGGAGCTGTTTTTT,CASSLGLDTGELFF
-,-,TRBJ1-4,TRBV13,TGTGCCAGCAGCTTAGCCTGGGCAGGTGAAAATGAAAAACTGTTTTTT,CASSLAWAGENEKLFF
-,TRBD2,TRBJ2-3,TRBV6-5,TGTGCCAGCAGTTACTCTGGGGGGGCAGATACGCAGTATTTT,CASSYSGGADTQYF
-,-,TRBJ1-2,TRBV29-1,TGCAGCGTAGGTGGCTACACCTTC,CSVGGYTF